The text below deals with one TCR beta chain. This entry comes from a study of blood T cell repertoires in COVID-19. Trimming left V 4 bases short and J 0 bases short, with 13 bases between. The CDR3 is made up of 15 amino acids. The germline CDR1 and CDR2 sequences are LGHDT and YNNKEL (reference sequence). How the authors handled the data: Amplification from reference gene primers served as the basis for estimated nucleated cell counts. Here immunoSEQ multiplex PCR was the method, and the copy in TCRdb shows in-frame clones only, minus some. The D gene and trimming were derived from the DNA, and the V and J assignments and clone size from that table. The sample yields 25,000 to 30,000 clones, roughly 82% seen once.

The J gene is TRBJ2-7, the V gene TRBV3-1 (or the pseudogene TRBV3-2), with D possibly TRBD1 on 5 matching bases. This clonotype was obtained from a man older than 75 with active or convalescent COVID-19. The sequencing input was peripheral blood. The CDR3 sequence: CASSRGGHSSYEQYF. DNA for the CDR3: TGTGCCAGCAGCCGCGGTGGACACAGCTCCTACGAGCAGTACTTC.